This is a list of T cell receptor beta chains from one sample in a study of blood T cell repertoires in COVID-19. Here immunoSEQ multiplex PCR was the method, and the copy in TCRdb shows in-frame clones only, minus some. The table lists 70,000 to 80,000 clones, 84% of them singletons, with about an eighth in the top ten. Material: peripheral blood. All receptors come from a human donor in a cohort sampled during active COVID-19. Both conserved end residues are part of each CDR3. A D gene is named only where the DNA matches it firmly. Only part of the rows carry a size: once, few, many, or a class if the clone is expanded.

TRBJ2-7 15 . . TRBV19 TGTGCCAGTAGTACACTCGACCCGGGAAGAAACGAGCAGTACTTC CASSTLDPGRNEQYF
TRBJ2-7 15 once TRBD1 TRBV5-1 TGCGCCAGCAGTTCCGGGGGGACAGGGTTGTACGAGCAGTACTTC CASSSGGTGLYEQYF
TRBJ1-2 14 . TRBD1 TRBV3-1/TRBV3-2 TGTGCCAGCAGTGACACAGGGGGTCACTATGGCTACACCTTC CASSDTGGHYGYTF
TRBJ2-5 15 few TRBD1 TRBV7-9 TGTGCCAGCAGCGCGGCGGACAGGGTAGTCGAGACCCAGTACTTC CASSAADRVVETQYF
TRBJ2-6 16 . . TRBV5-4 TGTGCCAGCAGCTTTAGCACCTCCTCCGGGGCCAACGTCCTGACTTTC CASSFSTSSGANVLTF
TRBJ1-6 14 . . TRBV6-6 TGTGCCAGCAGTTACCTATCACCGGATTCACCCCTCCACTTT CASSYLSPDSPLHF
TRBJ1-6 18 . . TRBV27 TGTGCCAGCAGTTTATTTGTCGGTCGTTGGGGGGGAGATTCACCCCTCCACTTT CASSLFVGRWGGDSPLHF
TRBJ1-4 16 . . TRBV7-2 TGTGCCAGCAGCTTAGTCGGGGGGGCGGGTAATGAAAAACTGTTTTTT CASSLVGGAGNEKLFF
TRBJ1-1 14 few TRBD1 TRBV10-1 TGCGCCAGCAGTGAGACAGGGGCGAGGGCTGAAGCTTTCTTT CASSETGARAEAFF
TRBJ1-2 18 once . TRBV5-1 TGCGCCAGCAGCCCCAATACAGGGCCCGCACGAACTAACTATGGCTACACCTTC CASSPNTGPARTNYGYTF
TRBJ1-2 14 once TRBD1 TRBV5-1 TGCGCCAGCAGCTTGGGTGACAGGGGAGATGGCTACACCTTC CASSLGDRGDGYTF
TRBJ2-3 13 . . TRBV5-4 TGTGCCAGCAGGGCAGGGGCCACAGATACGCAGTATTTT CASRAGATDTQYF
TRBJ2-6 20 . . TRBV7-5 TGTGTCAGAAGCTTAGTTTCTCGGCCAGGGGGCACTAATTGGGCCAACGTCCTGACTTTC CVRSLVSRPGGTNWANVLTF
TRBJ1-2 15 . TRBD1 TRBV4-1 TGCGCCAGCAGCCATGGACAGGGGGGTAACTATGGCTACACCTTC CASSHGQGGNYGYTF
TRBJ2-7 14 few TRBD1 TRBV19 TGTGCCAGTAGTCTCCAGTCAACAGGGGTCGAGCAGTACTTC CASSLQSTGVEQYF
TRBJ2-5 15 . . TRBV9 TGTGCCAGCAGCGTAGTGGGTACTAGTGAAGAGACCCAGTACTTC CASSVVGTSEETQYF
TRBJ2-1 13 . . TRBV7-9 TGTGCCAGCAGCTTAATTACCTACAATGAGCAGTTCTTC CASSLITYNEQFF
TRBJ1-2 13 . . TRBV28 TGTGCCAGCAGCCTCCTAGGCGAGTATGGCTACACCTTC CASSLLGEYGYTF
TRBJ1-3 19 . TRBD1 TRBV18 TGTGCCAGCTCACCCCTCGTCCCGGGACAGGTTGACTCTGGAAACACCATATATTTT CASSPLVPGQVDSGNTIYF
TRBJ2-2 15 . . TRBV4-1 TGCGCCAGCAGCCAAGGCACGCGGAACACCGGGGAGCTGTTTTTT CASSQGTRNTGELFF
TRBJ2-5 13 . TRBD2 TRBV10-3 TGTGCCATCAGTGCTAGCGGGGGAGAGACCCAGTACTTC CAISASGGETQYF
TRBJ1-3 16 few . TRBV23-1 TGCGCCACCAATCCTGGGGGGGGAATGGGTGGAAACACCATATATTTT CATNPGGGMGGNTIYF
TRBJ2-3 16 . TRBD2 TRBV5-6 TGTGCCAGCAGCTTCGGGACTACAGTTGGCACAGATACGCAGTATTTT CASSFGTTVGTDTQYF
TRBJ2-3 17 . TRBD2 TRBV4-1 TGCGCCAGCAGCCAAGATACTCGGGGGGGCCCGTTAGATACGCAGTATTTT CASSQDTRGGPLDTQYF
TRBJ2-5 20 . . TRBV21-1 TGTGCCAGCAGCAAAGAAAAAGGGACAAACCGACAGGGGGTAGCAGAGACCCAGTACTTC CASSKEKGTNRQGVAETQYF
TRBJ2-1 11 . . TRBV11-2 TGTGCCAGCAGCTTAGACGGGGAGCAGTTCTTC CASSLDGEQFF
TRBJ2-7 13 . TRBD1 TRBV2 TGTGCCAGCAGTTTGGGACAGGGTAGCGAGCAGTACTTC CASSLGQGSEQYF
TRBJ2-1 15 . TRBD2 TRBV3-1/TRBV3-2 TGTGCCAGCAGCCATAGGACTAGCGGGAGGATCGAACCGTTCTTC CASSHRTSGRIEPFF
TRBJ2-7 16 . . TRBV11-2 TGTGCCAGCACCTCCTCCCACACAGGGAGAGTCTACGAGCAGTACTTC CASTSSHTGRVYEQYF
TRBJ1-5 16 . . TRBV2 TGTGCCAGCAGTGAAAGGAGGGGCGGGAGCAATCAGCCCCAGCATTTT CASSERRGGSNQPQHF
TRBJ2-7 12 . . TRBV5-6 TGTGCCAGCAGCGGACTTAACTACGAGCAGTACTTC CASSGLNYEQYF
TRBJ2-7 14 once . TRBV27 TGTGCCAGCAGTCCACAGAGGGCCTTAAACGAGCAGTACTTC CASSPQRALNEQYF
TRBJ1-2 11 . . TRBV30 TGTGCCTGGAGCCCCGACTATGGCTACACCTTC CAWSPDYGYTF
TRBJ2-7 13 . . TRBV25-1 TGTGCCAGCAGTCGGGGAAGCTCCTACGAGCAGTACTTC CASSRGSSYEQYF
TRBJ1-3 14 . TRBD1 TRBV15 TGTGCCATCGGGACAGGGTTCTCTGGAAACACCATATATTTT CAIGTGFSGNTIYF
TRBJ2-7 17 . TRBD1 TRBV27 TGTGCCAGCAGTTTAACCCGTGGGACAGGGGGGTTTTACGAGCAGTACTTC CASSLTRGTGGFYEQYF
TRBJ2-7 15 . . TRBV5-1 TGCGCCAGCAGCCCCGGGGGGACAGGACGTTACGAGCAGTACTTC CASSPGGTGRYEQYF
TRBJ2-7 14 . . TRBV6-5 TGTGCCAGCAGTTATTTAGGCAGGGGCAACGAGCAGTACTTC CASSYLGRGNEQYF
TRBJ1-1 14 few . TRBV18 TGTGCCAGCTCACCGTCGGGGGAGAGAACTGAAGCTTTCTTT CASSPSGERTEAFF
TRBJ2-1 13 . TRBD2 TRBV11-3 TGTGCCAGCAGCTCCGGGGGGTACAATGAGCAGTTCTTC CASSSGGYNEQFF
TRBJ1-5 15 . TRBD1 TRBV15 TGTGCCACCAGCACCGGGACAGGACCGAATCAGCCCCAGCATTTT CATSTGTGPNQPQHF
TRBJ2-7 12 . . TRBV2 TGTGCCAGCAGGGGGCCTCTAGGCGAGCAGTACTTC CASRGPLGEQYF
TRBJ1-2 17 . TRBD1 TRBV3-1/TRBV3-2 TGTGCCAGCAGCCCCGAGAGGGGACAGGGCGAGGGCTATGGCTACACCTTC CASSPERGQGEGYGYTF
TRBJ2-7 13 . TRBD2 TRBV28 TGTGCCAGCAAAGCGGGACCACCCTACGAGCAGTACTTC CASKAGPPYEQYF
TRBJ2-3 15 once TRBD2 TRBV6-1 TGTGCCAGCAGTGAACCCGGACTAGCCACAGATACGCAGTATTTT CASSEPGLATDTQYF
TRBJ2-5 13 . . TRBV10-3 TGTGCCATCAATCGGACAGCAAAAGAGACCCAGTACTTC CAINRTAKETQYF
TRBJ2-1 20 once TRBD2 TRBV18 TGTGCCAGCTCACCCCAGGGGGGGACTAGCGGGAGAAAGTCCTACAATGAGCAGTTCTTC CASSPQGGTSGRKSYNEQFF